This T cell receptor beta chain was sequenced during a study of CD8+ T cells in alopecia areata (dated by TCRdb to the late 2010s). About the investigation overall: The treated patients, all with moderate-to-severe alopecia areata, were enrolled in an open-label pilot trial of oral tofacitinib given at 5 to 10 mg twice daily. Tofacitinib was administered for 6 to 18 months, and 6 months of follow-up off drug were then conducted to assess delayed response and recurrence. To study T cell clonal expansion in alopecia areata, the researchers applied high-throughput TCRbeta sequencing to both the C3H/HeJ mouse model and human patients. On the human side, TCRbeta sequencing was run on scalp tissue and on sorted CD4+ and CD8+ peripheral blood T cells from healthy controls and from alopecia areata patients with either patchy or totalis/universalis disease. Patients on tofacitinib were biopsied at baseline and after 4 and 24 weeks of treatment, and several of the patients also had a later scalp biopsy. Clonality in the scalp was compared among normal scalp (n=4), patchy alopecia areata scalp (n=8), and alopecia totalis/universalis scalp (n=8). RNA was obtained with the PAXgene miRNA kit for fixed scalp, the miRNeasy kit for PBMCs, and the RNeasy kit for mouse skin. Amplification of TCRbeta CDR3 regions was done by immunoSEQ multiplex PCR using 35 Vbeta forward primers and 13 Jbeta reverse primers.

Sample time point, as interpreted from the label and publication: baseline before oral tofacitinib. Peripheral blood and lesional scalp punch biopsies were obtained from patients with alopecia areata. After PBMCs were isolated by density centrifugation and stained for CD3, CD4 and CD8, a FACSAria was used to sort CD4+ and CD8+ T cells. The germline V gene specifies SQVTM as CDR1 and ANQGSEA as CDR2. The junction carries 27 bases between V and J, which are trimmed by 7 bases and 9 bases respectively. Its CDR3 holds 15 amino acids, cysteine through phenylalanine. Left in the record is the CDR3 DNA by itself, 45 bases read in frame from the first base. This clone was seen a few times. No cognate antigen has been identified for it. Per-base qualities were not stored, and no clone one base away is much larger. The library was built by means of the immunoSEQ multiplex PCR assay. For TCR sequencing, RNA was extracted from every sample and reverse transcribed into cDNA to serve as template. SuperScript III was used for first-strand cDNA synthesis, primed with a 2:1 mix of oligo-dT and random hexamers. A synthetic immune receptor repertoire was used to assess amplification bias, and residual bias was removed computationally. Per the authors' processing: After raw reads were preprocessed to remove errors, the CDR3 was defined following IMGT conventions as running from the conserved cysteine to phenylalanine. Clonality was computed by normalizing Shannon entropy by log2 of the number of productive unique TCRs and subtracting the result from 1. Whether scalp clones were CD4 or CD8 was inferred by matching scalp TCRbeta sequences against CD4 and CD8 repertoires sorted from blood. Entries here come from immuneACCESS through TCRdb and include only in-frame sequences with V and J called. Some clones fail to appear in such tables; in the studies checked, an unresolved V gene covers under half of the shortfall, and the cause of the remainder is unknown. V, J and clone size were drawn from that table, and D and trimming were deduced from the DNA. This sample is represented by 160,000 or so clones; around 64% of them were singletons. 9.5% to 12% of the sample belongs to the ten largest clones.

Overall study outcomes, separate from this receptor: Lesional scalp, especially in alopecia totalis/universalis, showed higher clonality and more expanded CD8+ clones than normal scalp, suggesting antigenic drive. Unlike mouse skin, where gammadelta T cells dominate, normal human skin contains resident alphabeta T cells that get sequenced too, which complicates analysis of the scalp TCR repertoire. Compared with mice, TCR sequences shared between patients were less clear, possibly partly because of HLA diversity across the patient population.

This TCR was sampled from a human donor with alopecia areata. This chain is built from TRBV29-1 and TRBJ2-5, and perhaps TRBD1 as D gene, on 6 matching bases. The sequences come from CD8+ T cells sorted from blood, collected at week 0. The DNA is as follows: TGCAGCGCCGTAACCCGGGCAGGGCCTAAGGGGGCCCAGTACTTC. Translated, it gives CSAVTRAGPKGAQYF. Beyond the CDR3, the reference TRBV29-1 and TRBJ2-5 genes provide the residues; the full variable domain reads: SAVISQKPSRDICQRGTSLTIQCQVDSQVTMMFWYRQQPGQSLTLIATANQGSEATYESGFVIDKFPISRPNLTFSTLTVSNMSPEDSSIYLCSAVTRAGPKGAQYFGPGTRLLVL.